The source of this T cell receptor beta chain is a study of identical twins (dated by TCRdb to the mid-2010s). About the study as a whole: TCR alpha and beta repertoires from monozygotic twins, unrelated adults of various ages and cord blood were deep-sequenced to test whether fetal clonotypes persist. To rule out contamination, replicate twin experiments were performed at different times with different library preparation protocols. What the authors observed across the whole study: In monozygotic twins, out-of-frame TCR alpha sharing was systematically underestimated by recombination models, although the models agreed with sharing between unrelated individuals. Fewer insertions were carried by abundant cord blood beta clonotypes; a weaker similar trend was observed in young adult naive repertoires, while no such trend was observed in memory repertoires. Conclusions relied on cross-sectional statistical analysis, since the same donors could not be followed over many years. Invariant T cells such as MAIT and iNKT could partly confound zero-insertion analyses, though diverse VJ usage argued against this for most clonotypes. Excess twin sharing in beta out-of-frame sequences was weaker because fewer shared sequences lowered the signal-to-noise ratio. Compared with coincidental sharing between unrelated individuals, out-of-frame TCR alpha sequences shared between twins showed an excess of sequences with low generation probability.

V lost 1 base and J lost 8 bases; the stretch between them is 3 bases long. The germline V gene yields SGHTA for CDR1 and FQGNSA for CDR2. The CDR3 contains 11 residues, cysteine and phenylalanine counted. The kept DNA is CDR3 alone, 33 bases in frame from the first base. There are a few counts of this clonotype. Its target antigen remains unknown. The sample holds no much larger clone one base away, and base qualities are not on file. Every donor in the study was a healthy Caucasian. Three pairs of female monozygotic twins, all aged about 18 to 30 years, made up the twin cohort. Positive isolation kits from Invitrogen were used to isolate the CD4+ and CD8+ T cell populations. The receptor library was made with 5' RACE. TCRdb records Illumina HiSeq 2000 as the sequencer. A universal primer binding site was added through template switching, and the final cDNA carried a unique molecular identifier so that TCR cDNA molecules could be counted accurately. Specific primers in the conserved constant-segment region were used to synthesize first-strand cDNA for TCR alpha and beta chains. To control for contamination, every cDNA library was double barcoded, receiving both a SMART-Mk sample barcode and Illumina barcodes. Two successive PCR steps introduced TruSeq adapter sequences along with Illumina sample barcodes. TCR alpha and beta cDNA libraries were sequenced on the Illumina HiSeq platform with custom primers. The source study handled its data this way. MiGEC was used to process raw reads and extract unique molecular identifiers, and MiXCR was used to find CDR3 positions. For each individual, recombination models were inferred using an EM algorithm with the repgenHMM and IGoR tools. Shared clonotype analysis was performed with the tcR package in R, normalizing sharing by the product of cloneset sizes. Out-of-frame nonproductive sequences were analyzed to study raw recombination free of thymic and clonal selection effects. TCRdb's own reprocessing of the public reads used fastp at Q25 and MiXCR and kept productive beta chains. When rows share a CDR3 protein, they turn into one entry using the most common DNA and genes. TCRdb assigned the V and J calls; the authors' analysis was not used. Recorded for this sample are 400,000 to 650,000 distinct CDR3 sequences; around 20% of them occurred a single time. The ten largest clones represent 0.91% of the sample.

The sample also formed part of further work on T cells expressing NK-cell markers. From the second report: TCR beta-chain repertoires were profiled in sorted CD3+CD56+NKG2C+, CD3+CD56+NKG2C- and CD3+CD56-NKG2C+ T-cell subsets from about 8 donors. Among the eight sequenced donors, only one was HCMV-seronegative, while the other seven were HCMV-seropositive. To restrict sorting to alphabetaTCR-expressing T cells, an anti-gammadeltaTCR antibody was added in several experiments. In several donors, the dominant CD3+CD56+NKG2C+ clonotypes were found to rank among the top 10 CD8+ clonotypes and to make up roughly 1.0-7.0% of CD8+ T cells. Those dominant clonotypes were again the most abundant among CD3+CD56-NKG2C+ cells in several donors, at roughly 28.3-60.1%. Whether the expanded NKG2C-expressing T cell clones were specific for HCMV antigens was left unclear. The study sequenced eight donors, all healthy volunteers chosen at random: three men and five women. HCMV-specific IgG was detected in serum with a commercial ELISA kit to determine HCMV serostatus. Reads were demultiplexed and grouped by UMI with MIGEC, and clonotypes were assembled and quantified with MiTCR. To exclude erroneous sequences, any TCR cDNA sequence not supported by at least two reads was discarded. The tcR package was used for downstream repertoire analysis, with clonotypes matched between fractions based on CDR3 nucleotide sequence plus V segment. VDJmatch was used to annotate antigen specificity against VDJdb, with one amino acid substitution allowed in CDR3.

Sequencing was carried out using CD4+ T cells sorted from blood. This sequence was found in a woman aged 18-29 years in good health. In this chain, TRBV7-2 is recombined with TRBJ2-4, with the D gene not confidently named. The nucleotides read TGTGCCAGCAGCTTAGTGGACATTCAGTACTTC. Its coded protein is CASSLVDIQYF.